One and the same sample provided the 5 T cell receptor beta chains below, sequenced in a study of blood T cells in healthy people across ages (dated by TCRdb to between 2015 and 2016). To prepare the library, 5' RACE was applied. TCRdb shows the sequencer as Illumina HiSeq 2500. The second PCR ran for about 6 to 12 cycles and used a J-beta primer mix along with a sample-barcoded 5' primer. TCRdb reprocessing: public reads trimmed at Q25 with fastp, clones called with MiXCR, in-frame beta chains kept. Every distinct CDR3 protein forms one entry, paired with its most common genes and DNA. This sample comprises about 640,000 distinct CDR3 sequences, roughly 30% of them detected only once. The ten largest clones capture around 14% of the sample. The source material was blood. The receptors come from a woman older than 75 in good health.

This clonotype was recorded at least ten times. The CDR3 DNA sequence: TGTGCCAGCAGCTTAGGGCCAGGGAGAGGCCAAGAGACCCAGTACTTC. Protein: CASSLGPGRGQETQYF. The chain uses TRBV7-2 and TRBJ2-5, with D possibly being TRBD1 or TRBD2 (5 bases each). CDR3 length equals 16 residues. The germline V and J ends were trimmed by 1 base and 1 base, with 13 bases remaining between them. Germline V CDR1 and CDR2: SGHTA, FQGNSA.

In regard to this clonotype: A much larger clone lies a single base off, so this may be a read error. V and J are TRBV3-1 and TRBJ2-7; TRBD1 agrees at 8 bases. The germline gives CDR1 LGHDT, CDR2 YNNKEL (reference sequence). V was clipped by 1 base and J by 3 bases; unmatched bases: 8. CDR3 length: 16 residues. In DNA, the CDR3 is TGTGCCAGCAGCCAAGTTCCCGGGACAGGTGGCTACGAGCAGTACTTC. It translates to CASSQVPGTGGYEQYF.

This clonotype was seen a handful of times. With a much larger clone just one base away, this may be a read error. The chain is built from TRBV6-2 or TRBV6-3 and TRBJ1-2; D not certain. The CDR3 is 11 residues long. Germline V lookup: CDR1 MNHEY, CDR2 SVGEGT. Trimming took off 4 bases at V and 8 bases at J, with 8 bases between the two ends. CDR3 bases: TGTGCCAGCAGTTGGAGGAACGGCTACACCTTC. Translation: CASSWRNGYTF.

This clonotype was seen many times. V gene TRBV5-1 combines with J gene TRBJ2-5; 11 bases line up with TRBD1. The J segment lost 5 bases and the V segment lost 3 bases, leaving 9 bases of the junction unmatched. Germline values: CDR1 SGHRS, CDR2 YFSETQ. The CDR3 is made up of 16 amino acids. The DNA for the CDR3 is TGCGCCAGCAGCTGGACAGGGGGCCCTTCGGGCGAGACCCAGTACTTC. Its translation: CASSWTGGPSGETQYF.

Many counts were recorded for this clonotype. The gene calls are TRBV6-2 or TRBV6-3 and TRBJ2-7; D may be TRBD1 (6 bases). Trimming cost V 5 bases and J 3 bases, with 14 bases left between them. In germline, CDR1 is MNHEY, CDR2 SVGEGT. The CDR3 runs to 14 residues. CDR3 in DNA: TGTGCCAGCAGTAGAGGACAGACTCTCTACGAGCAGTACTTC. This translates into CASSRGQTLYEQYF.